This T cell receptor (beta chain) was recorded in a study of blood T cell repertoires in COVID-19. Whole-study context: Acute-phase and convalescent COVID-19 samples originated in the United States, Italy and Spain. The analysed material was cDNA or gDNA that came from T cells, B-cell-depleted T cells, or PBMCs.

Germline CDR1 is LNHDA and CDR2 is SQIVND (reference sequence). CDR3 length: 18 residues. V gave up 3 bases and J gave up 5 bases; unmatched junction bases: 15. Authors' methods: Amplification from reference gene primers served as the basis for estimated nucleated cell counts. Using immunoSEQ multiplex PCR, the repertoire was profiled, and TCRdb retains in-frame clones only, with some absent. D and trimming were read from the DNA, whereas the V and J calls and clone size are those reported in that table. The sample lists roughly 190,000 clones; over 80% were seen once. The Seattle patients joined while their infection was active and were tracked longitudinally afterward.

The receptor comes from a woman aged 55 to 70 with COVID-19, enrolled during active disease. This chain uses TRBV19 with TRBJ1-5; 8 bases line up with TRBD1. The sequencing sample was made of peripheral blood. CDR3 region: CASSIGRRTGGRHQPQHF. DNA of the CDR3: TGTGCCAGTAGTATTGGGAGACGAACAGGGGGGAGGCATCAGCCCCAGCATTTT.